The subject of this entry is one T cell receptor (beta chain). Its specificity is not known. TCRdb processed the RT-PCR reads anew with MiXCR; each CDR3 protein has one entry. The sample has 160,000 or so distinct CDR3 sequences, roughly 10% seen once; the top ten hold roughly 12%. The sample belongs to a study of response to subunit inactivated influenza vaccine. General observations from the study: The authors proposed limited new T cell recruitment per seasonal influenza vaccination.

Germline V CDR1 and CDR2: KGHDR, SFDVKD. The length of the CDR3 is 15 residues. V gave up 7 bases and J gave up 3 bases; unmatched junction bases: 7. This TCR was sampled from a man between 50 and 59 years old who received an inactivated influenza vaccine. This specimen was non-naive T cells sorted from PBMCs, taken roughly 48 days after vaccination. The chain links TRBV24-1 to TRBJ2-1, with 8 bases matching TRBD2. As DNA, the CDR3 is TGTGCCACCAGCCCCCGGAGCGGGAGCTACAATGAGCAGTTCTTC. This sequence encodes CATSPRSGSYNEQFF.